This T cell receptor beta chain was captured in a study of early T cells in non-severe SARS-CoV-2 infection (dated by TCRdb to the early 2020s). At the level of the whole study: Because TCR sequencing was done on bulk RNA from unsorted whole blood, the alpha and beta chains could not be paired.

The germline V gene gives CDR1 as ENHRY and CDR2 as SYGVKD. From its cysteine to its phenylalanine, the CDR3 spans 13 amino acids. The CDR3 DNA has 39 bases and is translated from base 1. V is pruned by 3 bases and J by 10 bases, leaving 2 bases of the junction without a gene match. The library was obtained by 5' RACE. Data came from a NextSeq 500. To correct for sequencing error and PCR bias, the TCR library protocol tagged individual cDNA molecules with unique molecular identifiers. Both TCR alpha and beta chains were sequenced, and tight co-correlation was observed between alpha and beta sequence abundances in each sample. In the authors' own workflow: Decombinator V4 was used to annotate the V gene, J gene and CDR3 of the TCR sequences. TCRs were defined as expanded if a significant change between any two time points was detected under a Poisson model with p below 0.0001. TCR abundances were normalised to the total number of TCRs sequenced in each sample and reported as counts per million. TRAV1-2 paired with TRAJ12, TRAJ20 or TRAJ33 defined MAIT TCRs, while TRAV10 paired with TRAJ18 defined iNKT TCRs. A search of VDJdb, accessed on 1 November 2021, was run for TCRs annotated to CMV, EBV and SARS-CoV-2, with TCRs annotated for multiple antigens excluded. In-frame beta chains were kept once TCRdb had trimmed the public reads at Q25 with fastp and called clones with MiXCR. All rows with the same CDR3 protein become a single entry with the most common DNA and genes. TCRdb, not the original authors, processed these V and J calls. The sample has approximately 65,000 distinct CDR3 sequences on record, about 11% of them singletons. Of the sample, 2.9% falls within the top ten clones.

This clonotype was seen only a few times. Its antigen remains unidentified. It has no much larger one-base neighbor in the sample; base qualities were not kept. Set within a cohort of healthcare workers in London, UK, this nested case-control study involved weekly PCR testing of nasopharyngeal swabs along with blood sampling. Healthcare workers were recruited between 23 and 31 March 2020, during the week of the UK lockdown, and were followed weekly for up to roughly 16 weeks. Broader findings and caveats from the paper: VDJdb matching was skewed toward anti-spike CD8 responses, so virus-specific expansions were likely underestimated and private and CD4 specificities were missed.

Here the chain combines TRBV10-3 and TRBJ1-6, with 8 junctional bases fitting TRBD1. This receptor was taken from an adult who was a healthcare worker with PCR-confirmed SARS-CoV-2 infection or an uninfected control (not recorded which). The sample in question was whole blood, obtained at baseline. The DNA sequence is given as TGTGCCATCAGTGAAGACAGGGGCTCACCCCTCCACTTT. Its translation is CAISEDRGSPLHF.